These 25 T cell receptor beta chains originate from one sample sequenced in a study of post-analysis software for immune sequencing data. General observations from the study: Comparison of patients with controls showed five TRBV segments more frequent in patients, TRBV5-6, TRBV5-1 and TRBV20-1 among them.

Tagging with unique molecular identifiers was a feature of the TCR beta cDNA libraries. TCRdb recomputed calls from the PCR reads with MiXCR, one row per CDR3 protein. The data hold roughly 670,000 distinct CDR3 sequences, with over 45% observed a single time. Their antigens are not known. Sequenced sample: blood. The source is a girl aged 2 to 10 with multiple sclerosis.

The J gene is TRBJ2-4, the V gene TRBV5-4; the D gene could be TRBD1 or TRBD2 (5 bases each). The length of the CDR3 is 15 residues. Germline CDR1 and CDR2: SGHNT and YYREEE (reference sequence). V was trimmed by 2 bases and J by 7 bases, leaving 16 bases between them. CDR3: CASSFRDLGENIQYF. The DNA of the CDR3 is TGTGCCAGCAGCTTCAGGGACCTAGGGGAGAACATTCAGTACTTC.

This chain connects TRBV12-3 or TRBV12-4 to TRBJ1-2; D unresolved. This CDR3 is 12 amino acids long. The V gene lost 6 bases and the J gene lost 0 bases, with 5 bases spanning the gap. In DNA form, the CDR3 reads TGTGCCAGCAGCTCCTCTAACTATGGCTACACCTTC. Protein product: CASSSSNYGYTF.

The chain joins TRBV5-1 to TRBJ1-1, with 7 positions matching TRBD1. CDR1 and CDR2 (germline): SGHRS, YFSETQ. Trimming cost V 0 bases and J 1 base; bases outside gene matches: 9. This CDR3 has 17 residues. For the CDR3, the DNA is TGCGCCAGCAGCTTGGTTACAGGGGTAGGTAGGAACACTGAAGCTTTCTTT. Amino acid sequence: CASSLVTGVGRNTEAFF. Combining the CDR3 with reference TRBV5-1 and TRBJ1-1 gives the whole variable domain KAGVTQTPRYLIKTRGQQVTLSCSPISGHRSVSWYQQTPGQGLQFLFEYFSETQRNKGNFPGRFSGRQFSNSRSEMNVSTLELGDSALYLCASSLVTGVGRNTEAFFGQGTRLTVV.

As DNA, the CDR3 is TGTGCCAGCAGCCCCTCGGACATTCAGTACTTC. Protein sequence: CASSPSDIQYF. The J gene is TRBJ2-4, the V gene TRBV7-9; D is ambiguous. Trimming left V 5 bases short and J 8 bases short, with 7 bases between. The CDR3 extends over 11 amino acids. The germline V gene has CDR1 SEHNR and CDR2 FQNEAQ (reference sequence).

The chain has TRBV7-2 and TRBJ2-7; 11 bases match TRBD2. Germline CDR1 is SGHTA and CDR2 is FQGNSA. Unmatched junction bases numbered 6, after V lost 5 bases and J lost 0 bases. CDR3 size: 16 residues. In nucleotides, the CDR3 is TGTGCCAGCAGCCCGTCTAGCGGGAGGACCTCCTACGAGCAGTACTTC. It encodes CASSPSSGRTSYEQYF.

J is TRBJ2-5 and V is TRBV4-1; D remains ambiguous. V was trimmed by 4 bases and J by 2 bases, leaving 20 bases between them. Germline V gives CDR1 MGHRA, CDR2 YSYEKL. The CDR3 loop spans 17 amino acids. Here the CDR3 DNA reads TGCGCCAGCAGCCCCGAACCCTCCGTGGCCCCACAAGAGACCCAGTACTTC. Protein sequence: CASSPEPSVAPQETQYF.

This clonotype has just a few counts. This chain connects TRBV20-1 to TRBJ2-1; TRBD2 agrees at 14 bases. V lost 5 bases to trimming and J lost 7 bases; unmatched junction nucleotides: 7. The CDR3 extends over 15 amino acids. Germline CDR1 and CDR2: DFQATT and SNEGSKA (reference sequence). CDR3 residues: CSAWTSGGSGNEQFF. CDR3 nucleotides: TGCAGTGCTTGGACTAGCGGGGGGTCGGGGAATGAGCAGTTCTTC.

This CDR3 is CASSRLLGEGYTF. CDR3 nucleotide sequence: TGTGCCAGCAGCCGCCTATTAGGCGAGGGCTACACCTTC. V and J are TRBV3-1 and TRBJ1-2; no clear D gene. This CDR3 contains 13 residues. The V and J ends lost 4 bases and 8 bases respectively, with 14 bases between them. In germline, CDR1 is LGHDT, CDR2 YNNKEL (reference sequence).

This clonotype has only a few counts. The chain employs TRBV10-2 and TRBJ2-5; TRBD1 matches at 9 bases. The V gene's germline CDR1 is WSHSY and CDR2 SAAADI. This CDR3 comprises 13 residues. Germline trimming cut 8 bases from V and 11 bases from J; bases unmatched to any gene: 12. The CDR3 spells CASFPGQGSQQYF. Written as DNA, the CDR3 is TGCGCCAGCTTTCCGGGACAGGGATCCCAGCAGTACTTC.

This clonotype was found a few times. V is TRBV12-3 or TRBV12-4 and J is TRBJ2-6, with D tentatively TRBD1 (5 bases). The CDR3 consists of 15 residues. V was pared by 5 bases and J by 2 bases, with 10 bases between. The CDR3 sequence: CASSEQVAGANVLTF. Written as DNA, the CDR3 is TGTGCCAGCAGTGAACAGGTTGCTGGGGCCAACGTCCTGACTTTC.

There are a few counts of this clonotype. This chain links TRBV29-1 with TRBJ2-1; unclear D gene. CDR3 size: 13 residues. CDR1 and CDR2 from the germline V gene are SQVTM and ANQGSEA. Trimming pared 6 bases from V and 6 bases from J, leaving 15 bases between. CDR3 coding DNA: TGCAGCGTCGCCGGGTCCTTGGGCAATGAGCAGTTCTTC. Translated: CSVAGSLGNEQFF.

The chain joins TRBV20-1 to TRBJ2-7; unclear D gene. V was pared by 3 bases and J by 2 bases, with 14 bases between. The CDR3 loop spans 14 amino acids. Germline values: CDR1 DFQATT, CDR2 SNEGSKA (reference sequence). CDR3 amino acids: CSARVPGRTYEQYF. For the CDR3, the DNA is TGCAGTGCTAGGGTCCCGGGCAGAACCTACGAGCAGTACTTC.

The genes are TRBV30 and TRBJ2-5, with 10 bases fitting TRBD2. The assigned J gene may be wrong: the sequence end matches TRBJ2-7 better. The CDR3 contains 15 residues. Germline CDR1 reads GTSNPN; CDR2 reads SVGIG (reference sequence). The CDR3: CAWRVSGLADYEQYF. As DNA, the CDR3 is TGTGCCTGGAGGGTATCAGGACTAGCGGACTACGAGCAGTACTTC.

V gene TRBV29-1 combines with J gene TRBJ2-1, with 7 bases aligning to TRBD1. The CDR3 loop spans 11 amino acids. J gave up 12 bases and V 7 bases, and 9 bases lay outside the gene matches. CDR1 and CDR2 (germline): SQVTM, ANQGSEA. CDR3 nucleotide sequence: TGCAGCGCTTCGTTAACAGGGGCGCAGTTCTTC. This sequence encodes CSASLTGAQFF.

The V call is TRBV4-1, the J call TRBJ2-7; D uncertain. This CDR3 has 15 amino acids. The V and J ends lost 2 bases and 4 bases respectively, with 15 bases between them. Germline-derived CDR1 and CDR2 are MGHRA and YSYEKL. The CDR3 sequence: CASSQLSLAEYEQYF. CDR3 in DNA: TGCGCCAGCAGCCAACTATCACTTGCGGAGTACGAGCAGTACTTC.

This clonotype was counted a few times. V is TRBV29-1 and J is TRBJ2-1; 13 bases are shared with TRBD2. This CDR3 is 17 amino acids long. The J segment lost 0 bases and the V segment lost 4 bases, leaving 6 bases of the junction unmatched. The germline gives CDR1 SQVTM, CDR2 ANQGSEA. This CDR3 is CSVAGLAGQSSYNEQFF. The CDR3 nucleotides read TGCAGCGTTGCGGGACTAGCGGGGCAAAGCTCCTACAATGAGCAGTTCTTC.

V and J are TRBV15 and TRBJ1-2; D remains unclear. Per the germline V gene, CDR1 is LNHNV and CDR2 is YYDKDF (reference sequence). Trimming took off 1 base at V and 3 bases at J, with 12 bases between the two ends. CDR3 length equals 15 residues. Written as DNA, the CDR3 is TGTGCCACCAGCAGAGTAGAGGGTAGGGACTATGGCTACACCTTC. As protein: CATSRVEGRDYGYTF.

This clonotype has a handful of counts. In DNA, the CDR3 is TGCGCCAGCAGTGAGATGGGACCCAACACAGATACGCAGTATTTT. It yields the protein CASSEMGPNTDTQYF. The chain links TRBV10-1 to TRBJ2-3; D might be TRBD1 or TRBD2, each matching 5 bases. Germline CDR1 is WNHNN and CDR2 is SYGVQD (reference sequence). The CDR3 has 15 residues. V shed 2 bases and J shed 2 bases, with 11 bases lying between them.

The count of this clonotype is one. The chain combines TRBV7-2 with TRBJ2-3, with TRBD1 matching 9 bases. Trimming at V came to 1 base and at J to 3 bases, leaving 8 bases not matched to a gene. CDR3 length equals 17 residues. Germline CDR1 and CDR2: SGHTA and FQGNSA. CDR3 amino acids: CASSLGSGTGFTDTQYF. The CDR3 nucleotides are TGTGCCAGCAGCTTAGGGAGCGGGACAGGGTTTACAGATACGCAGTATTTT.

The count of this clonotype is one. The chain links TRBV29-1 to TRBJ2-1; TRBD2 matches at 9 bases. With 1 base clipped from V and 1 base from J, the junction kept 11 bases outside the gene matches. This CDR3 region has 18 residues. CDR1 and CDR2 (germline): SQVTM, ANQGSEA. Here the CDR3 reads CSVEGGPPTSGSYNEQFF. The CDR3 DNA reads as TGCAGCGTTGAAGGGGGGCCCCCGACTAGCGGTTCCTACAATGAGCAGTTCTTC.

This chain links TRBV6-2 or TRBV6-3 with TRBJ2-7; tentatively, D is TRBD2 (6 bases). This CDR3 spans 17 amino acids. V was shortened by 2 bases and J by 0 bases, with 17 bases between the two germline ends. Per the germline V gene, CDR1 is MNHEY and CDR2 is SVGEGT. The CDR3 DNA reads TGTGCCAGCAGTTACGAGACGAGCGGGCCCCTCTCCTACGAGCAGTACTTC. This translates into CASSYETSGPLSYEQYF.

In its sample, this clonotype was seen a few times. J is TRBJ1-1 and V is TRBV29-1; D uncertain. Germline lookup yields CDR1 SQVTM and CDR2 ANQGSEA. The CDR3 length is 12 residues. V was trimmed by 4 bases and J by 7 bases, leaving 13 bases between them. This CDR3 is CSVALTEDEAFF. As DNA, the CDR3 is TGCAGCGTTGCTCTCACGGAGGATGAAGCTTTCTTT.

The gene calls are TRBV5-1 and TRBJ1-4; 7 bases align to TRBD1. Germline trimming cut 4 bases from V and 5 bases from J; bases unmatched to any gene: 5. Germline V lookup: CDR1 SGHRS, CDR2 YFSETQ. This CDR3 is built from 14 residues. The CDR3 spells CASSLQGYNEKLFF. Written as DNA, the CDR3 is TGCGCCAGCAGCCTACAGGGGTACAATGAAAAACTGTTTTTT.

The chain uses TRBV5-5 and TRBJ2-6; 9 positions match TRBD1. CDR1 is SGHKS, CDR2 YYEKEE, per germline (reference sequence). The CDR3 is 16 residues long. Unmatched junction bases numbered 4, after V lost 4 bases and J lost 2 bases. CDR3 sequence reads: CASSRTGVTGANVLTF. The CDR3 coding sequence is TGTGCCAGCAGCCGGACAGGGGTAACTGGGGCCAACGTCCTGACTTTC.

The chain links TRBV5-1 to TRBJ2-1, with a weak D call TRBD1 (5 bases). Deletions cut 0 bases from V and 8 bases from J, with 18 bases between. Germline CDR1 SGHRS, CDR2 YFSETQ. The CDR3 length is 16 residues. CDR3 loop: CASSLADRMGSDEQFF. The CDR3 DNA follows: TGCGCCAGCAGCTTGGCCGACAGAATGGGATCGGATGAGCAGTTCTTC.